This TCR beta chain was obtained from a study of blood T cell repertoires in COVID-19. Study information: Acute and convalescent COVID-19 samples came from the United States, Italy and Spain. PBMCs, B-cell-depleted T cells, or T cells provided the cDNA or gDNA that made up the material.

Methods used by the authors: For nucleated cells, counts were estimated from reference gene primer amplification. Measured with immunoSEQ multiplex PCR; TCRdb has only the in-frame clones, and not every one. V and J calls and clone size are copied from that table; D and trimming were computed from the DNA. The sample has approximately 210,000 clones; around 89% are singletons. Sequencing was carried out using peripheral blood. This sequence originates from a woman between 40 and 55 years old with acute or convalescent COVID-19.

In DNA, the CDR3 is TGTGCCACCAGTGATACAGGGAACGGCTACACCTTC. Translation: CATSDTGNGYTF. V gene TRBV24-1 combines with J gene TRBJ1-2; possible D gene TRBD1, 6 bases. The V gene's germline CDR1 is KGHDR and CDR2 SFDVKD. Between the trimmed V and J ends, which lost 3 bases and 8 bases, there was a span of 9 bases. This CDR3 is built from 12 residues.